These 25 T cell receptor beta chains were all obtained from the same sample, sequenced in a study of shared clonotypes between healthy human individuals (dated by TCRdb to 2020 to 2021). Library preparation was by the immunoSEQ multiplex PCR assay. The table comes from immuneACCESS by way of TCRdb, which keeps in-frame sequences with V and J called. Part of the clones is missing from these tables; in studies checked, under half for an unresolved V gene and the rest for unknown reasons. For this sample there are under 2.5 million clones; less than 95% appear just once. Of the sample, 0.37% falls within the top ten clones. The source material was naive CD4+ T cells from PBMCs. The sample's cell subset or site label, decoded: CD45RA+ positively selected. Source of these receptors: a man in his late teens or twenties in good health. Some clones in this sample may be carry-over from other donors' samples.

The chain is built from TRBV29-1 and TRBJ2-6; the match to TRBD1 covers 8 bases. V shed 5 bases and J 0 bases; nucleotides not matched to a gene: 6. The CDR3 totals 16 residues. Germline V CDR1 and CDR2: SQVTM, ANQGSEA. The CDR3 DNA sequence: TGCAGCGTTCATGGGACAGGCTCCTCTGGGGCCAACGTCCTGACTTTC. This translates into CSVHGTGSSGANVLTF.

The V call is TRBV28, the J call TRBJ1-2, with a tentative D call TRBD1 (6 bases). There are 12 residues in the CDR3. Trimming cost V 5 bases and J 12 bases, with 16 bases left between them. The germline V gene encodes CDR1 MDHEN and CDR2 SYDVKM. The CDR3 bases are TGTGCCAGCAGTGGACCCCGCAGGGGTGACACCTTC. Its protein product is CASSGPRRGDTF.

The genes are TRBV4-3 and TRBJ1-2; TRBD1 might be the D (6 bases). The CDR3 sequence is 13 residues long. Germline-derived CDR1 and CDR2 are LGHNA and YSLEER. V lost 3 bases and J lost 12, with 17 bases in between. CDR3: CASSHPGGGVNTF. The CDR3 DNA reads TGCGCCAGCAGCCACCCTGGCGGGGGCGTCAACACCTTC.

V usage is TRBV7-2 and J usage is TRBJ2-5; TRBD2 matches 8 bases. Per the germline V gene, CDR1 is SGHTA and CDR2 is FQGNSA. CDR3 length: 13 amino acids. V lost 7 bases, J lost 2 bases, and 3 bases stayed unmatched. Written as DNA, the CDR3 is TGTGCCAGCACCCGGGGGGGACAAGAGACCCAGTACTTC. Protein: CASTRGGQETQYF.

The V and J genes are TRBV5-8 and TRBJ2-7; no clear D. Germline V gene lookup returns CDR1 SGHTS and CDR2 YDEGEE. The ends were cut back, 1 base at V and 3 bases at J, with 8 bases in the middle. The CDR3 has 13 amino acids. CDR3 sequence reads: CASSLNSRYEQYF. The CDR3 DNA reads as TGTGCCAGCAGCTTGAACAGTCGCTACGAGCAGTACTTC.

This sequence joins TRBV18 and TRBJ2-5; the D is unclear. CDR1 KGHSH and CDR2 LQKENI come from the germline V gene. The V gene lost 5 bases and the J gene lost 1 base, with 14 bases spanning the gap. The CDR3 is 15 amino acids. The CDR3 region is CASSVQRSGQETQYF. Here the CDR3 DNA reads TGTGCCAGCTCAGTGCAACGGTCCGGCCAAGAGACCCAGTACTTC.

The chain carries TRBV11-3 and TRBJ2-6; TRBD1 matches at 12 bases. The germline CDR1 and CDR2 sequences are SGHNT and YENEEA. The CDR3 has 17 residues. V gave up 4 bases and J gave up 1 base; unmatched junction bases: 2. This chain's CDR3 is CASSSGQGASGANVLTF. The CDR3 DNA reads as TGTGCCAGCAGCTCGGGACAGGGGGCTTCTGGGGCCAACGTCCTGACTTTC.

V usage is TRBV27 and J usage is TRBJ2-1; TRBD1 is a possible D gene (5 bases). Trimming took 5 bases from V and 2 from J, leaving 19 bases between them. Germline V gene sequence: CDR1 MNHEY, CDR2 SMNVEV (reference sequence). CDR3 size: 17 residues. The CDR3 sequence is CASSELTGTTPYNEQFF. In nucleotides, the CDR3 is TGTGCCAGCAGTGAGCTTACAGGTACAACCCCCTACAATGAGCAGTTCTTC.

J is TRBJ1-1 and V is TRBV7-9; D is unclear. Trimming took 6 bases from V and 1 from J, leaving 9 bases between them. Germline CDR1 and CDR2: SEHNR and FQNEAQ (reference sequence). The CDR3 is 13 residues long. The CDR3 loop is CASRFDGNTEAFF. Written as DNA, the CDR3 is TGTGCCAGCAGATTTGACGGGAACACTGAAGCTTTCTTT.

The V gene is TRBV30, the J gene TRBJ2-3; unclear D gene. CDR1 and CDR2 from the germline V gene are GTSNPN and SVGIG (reference sequence). V was shortened by 3 bases and J by 0 bases, with 7 bases between the two germline ends. The CDR3 loop spans 13 amino acids. In DNA form, the CDR3 reads TGTGCCTGGAGAGCCGGTAGCACAGATACGCAGTATTTT. This gives the protein CAWRAGSTDTQYF.

CDR3 in amino acids: CASSDPRGPDTQYF. In nucleotides, the CDR3 is TGTGCCAGCAGTGACCCCAGGGGGCCAGATACGCAGTATTTT. The V call is TRBV25-1, the J call TRBJ2-3; 8 positions agree with TRBD1. V lost 3 bases and J lost 4; bases outside the gene matches: 3. The CDR3 spans 14 residues. The germline gives CDR1 MGHDK, CDR2 SYGVNS.

This rearrangement joins TRBV28 to TRBJ2-3; D remains unclear. The germline CDR1 and CDR2 sequences are MDHEN and SYDVKM. This CDR3 is 15 amino acids long. V was cut by 7 bases and J by 2 bases, with 16 bases left in between. The CDR3 is CASIVGSSNTDTQYF. The CDR3 DNA reads TGTGCCAGCATAGTGGGTAGCTCCAACACAGATACGCAGTATTTT.

The chain joins TRBV4-3 to TRBJ1-1; 11 nucleotides line up with TRBD1. V shed 0 bases, J shed 4 bases, and the junction held 4 bases outside the gene matches. There are 16 residues in the CDR3. Per germline, CDR1 LGHNA and CDR2 YSLEER. The CDR3 coding sequence is TGCGCCAGCAGCCAAGAGGGTGGACAGGGGGCCACTGAAGCTTTCTTT. Protein: CASSQEGGQGATEAFF.

V and J are TRBV7-2 and TRBJ1-1; D is possibly TRBD1 (6 bases). Germline CDR1 is SGHTA and CDR2 is FQGNSA. Trimming cost V 4 bases and J 1 base, with 10 bases left between them. The CDR3 totals 14 residues. The CDR3 bases are TGTGCCAGCAGCTCGACAGGAGGGAACACTGAAGCTTTCTTT. Its protein is CASSSTGGNTEAFF.

The CDR3: CSARGYETQYF. The CDR3 nucleotides read TGCAGTGCTAGAGGATACGAGACCCAGTACTTC. The chain recombines TRBV20-1 with TRBJ2-5; D uncertain. V was clipped by 1 base and J by 5 bases, with 5 bases between them. Germline V gene lookup returns CDR1 DFQATT and CDR2 SNEGSKA (reference sequence). The CDR3 is 11 residues long.

The V call is TRBV2, the J call TRBJ1-2, with D unresolved. Trimming took 1 base from V and 8 from J, leaving 14 bases between them. From germline, CDR1 is SNHLY and CDR2 FYNNEI. This CDR3 is 14 amino acids long. The CDR3 loop is CASSEVQYGRGYTF. In nucleotides, the CDR3 is TGTGCCAGCAGTGAAGTCCAGTATGGGCGAGGCTACACCTTC.

The J gene is TRBJ1-5, the V gene TRBV6-5; D gene ambiguous. Germline V CDR1 and CDR2: MNHEY, SVGAGI. This CDR3 is built from 15 residues. Trimming pared 0 bases from V and 3 bases from J, leaving 9 bases between. Here the CDR3 reads CASSYSGRNNQPQHF. In DNA form, the CDR3 reads TGTGCCAGCAGTTACTCAGGGAGGAACAATCAGCCCCAGCATTTT.

In this sample, this clone turned up once. This chain links TRBV7-2 with TRBJ1-5; D remains ambiguous. CDR1 and CDR2 (germline): SGHTA, FQGNSA. V was trimmed by 2 bases and J by 8 bases, leaving 7 bases between them. The CDR3 is made up of 12 amino acids. The CDR3 protein is CASSLLREPQHF. CDR3 coding DNA: TGTGCCAGCAGCTTATTACGGGAGCCCCAGCATTTT.

The chain is built from TRBV7-2 and TRBJ2-5, with D tentatively TRBD1 (7 bases). This CDR3 comprises 18 residues. V was shortened by 1 base and J by 2 bases, with 20 bases between the two germline ends. Germline-derived CDR1 and CDR2 are SGHTA and FQGNSA. DNA for the CDR3: TGTGCCAGCAGCTTAGACAGGGGACTCACGCTTAATCAAGAGACCCAGTACTTC. As protein: CASSLDRGLTLNQETQYF. The whole variable domain, filled in from reference TRBV7-2 and TRBJ2-5, reads GAGVSQSPSNKVTEKGKDVELRCDPISGHTALYWYRQSLGQGLEFLIYFQGNSAPDKSGLPSDRFSAERTGGSVSTLTIQRTQQEDSAVYLCASSLDRGLTLNQETQYFGPGTRLLVL.

The V gene is TRBV7-9, the J gene TRBJ1-4; D possibly corresponds to TRBD1 (5 bases). CDR3 length: 16 residues. Per germline, CDR1 SEHNR and CDR2 FQNEAQ (reference sequence). V lost 4 bases to trimming and J lost 8 bases, with 20 bases between them. The CDR3 DNA is TGTGCCAGCAGCTCTGTTTTGGGGACTCTCGGGGAAAAACTGTTTTTT. As protein: CASSSVLGTLGEKLFF.

This clone has only one observation. This chain joins TRBV29-1 and TRBJ2-5, with a possible D match to TRBD2 (6 bases). The germline gives CDR1 SQVTM, CDR2 ANQGSEA. V was pared by 0 bases and J by 5 bases, with 13 bases between. The CDR3 is made up of 14 amino acids. The CDR3 loop is CSVEDWGVGETQYF. CDR3 DNA: TGCAGCGTTGAAGATTGGGGGGTCGGGGAGACCCAGTACTTC.

This clone has only one observation. The same CDR3 arises from other DNA sequences in this sample as well. The chain combines TRBV5-1 with TRBJ2-7, with TRBD1 as a possible D gene (8 bases). Germline V lookup: CDR1 SGHRS, CDR2 YFSETQ. V lost 4 bases and J 6 bases, leaving 17 bases between the germline ends. This CDR3 has 14 residues. The CDR3 coding sequence is TGCGCCAGCAGCCAGGGGACAGGCGGGGGCGAGCAGTACTTC. Its translation: CASSQGTGGGEQYF.

The rearrangement joins TRBV7-2 to TRBJ1-3; unclear D gene. Looked up from germline, CDR1 is SGHTA and CDR2 is FQGNSA. The CDR3 extends over 15 amino acids. V was shortened by 3 bases and J by 0 bases, with 9 bases between the two germline ends. CDR3 loop: CASSFSPLSGNTIYF. DNA of the CDR3: TGTGCCAGCAGCTTCAGTCCCCTCTCTGGAAACACCATATATTTT.

The genes are TRBV30 and TRBJ2-2; D remains ambiguous. Trimming removed 4 bases at V and 1 base at J, with 7 bases between. CDR3 size: 13 residues. Per the germline V gene, CDR1 is GTSNPN and CDR2 is SVGIG (reference sequence). The DNA for the CDR3 is TGTGCCTGGAAGGTCAGGAACACCGGGGAGCTGTTTTTT. As protein: CAWKVRNTGELFF. Variable domain in full (rest from reference TRBV30 and TRBJ2-2): SQTIHQWPATLVQPVGSPLSLECTVEGTSNPNLYWYRQAAGRGLQLLFYSVGIGQISSEVPQNLSASRPQDRQFILSSKKLLLSDSGFYLCAWKVRNTGELFFGEGSRLTVL.

The chain joins TRBV7-2 to TRBJ2-5, with 7 nucleotides matching TRBD2. CDR1 and CDR2 (germline): SGHTA, FQGNSA. After removal of 1 base from V and 0 bases from J, the junction contained 5 bases not matched to a gene. The CDR3 covers 16 residues. The CDR3 loop is CASSLVSGPYQETQYF. The CDR3 bases are TGTGCCAGCAGCTTAGTTAGCGGGCCGTACCAAGAGACCCAGTACTTC.